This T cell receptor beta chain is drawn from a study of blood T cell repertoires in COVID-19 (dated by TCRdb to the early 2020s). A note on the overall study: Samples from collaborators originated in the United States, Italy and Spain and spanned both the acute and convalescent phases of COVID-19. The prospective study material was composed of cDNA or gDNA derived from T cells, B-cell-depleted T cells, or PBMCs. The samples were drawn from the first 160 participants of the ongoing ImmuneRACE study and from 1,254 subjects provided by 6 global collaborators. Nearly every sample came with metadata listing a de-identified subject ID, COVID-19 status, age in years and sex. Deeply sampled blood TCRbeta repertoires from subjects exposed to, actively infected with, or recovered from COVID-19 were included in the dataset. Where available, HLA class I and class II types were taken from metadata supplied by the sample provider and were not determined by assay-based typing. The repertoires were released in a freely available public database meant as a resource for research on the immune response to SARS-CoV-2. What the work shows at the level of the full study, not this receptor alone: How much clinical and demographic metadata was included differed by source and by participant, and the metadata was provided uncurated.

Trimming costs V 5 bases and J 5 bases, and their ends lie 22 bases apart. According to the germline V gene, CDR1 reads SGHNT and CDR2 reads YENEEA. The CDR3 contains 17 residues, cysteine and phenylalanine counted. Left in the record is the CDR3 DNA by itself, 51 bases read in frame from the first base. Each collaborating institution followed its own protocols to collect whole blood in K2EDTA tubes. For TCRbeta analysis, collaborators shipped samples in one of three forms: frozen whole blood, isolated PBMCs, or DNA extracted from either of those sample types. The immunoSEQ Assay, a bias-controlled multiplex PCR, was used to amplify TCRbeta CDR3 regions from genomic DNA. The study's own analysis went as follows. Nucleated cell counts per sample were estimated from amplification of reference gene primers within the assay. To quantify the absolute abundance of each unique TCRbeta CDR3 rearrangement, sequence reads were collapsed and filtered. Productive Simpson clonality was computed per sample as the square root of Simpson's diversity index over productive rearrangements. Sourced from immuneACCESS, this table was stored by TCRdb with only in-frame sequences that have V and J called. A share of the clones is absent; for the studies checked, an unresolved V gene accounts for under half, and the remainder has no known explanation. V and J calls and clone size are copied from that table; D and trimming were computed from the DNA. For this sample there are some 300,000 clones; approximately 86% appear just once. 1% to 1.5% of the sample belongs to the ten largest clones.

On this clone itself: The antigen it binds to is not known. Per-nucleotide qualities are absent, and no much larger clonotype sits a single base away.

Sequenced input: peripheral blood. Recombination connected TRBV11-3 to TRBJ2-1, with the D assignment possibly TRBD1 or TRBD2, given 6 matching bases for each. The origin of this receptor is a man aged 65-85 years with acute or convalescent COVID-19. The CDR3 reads CASSLGGGIWAHNEQFF. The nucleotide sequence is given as TGTGCCAGCAGCCTAGGAGGGGGAATATGGGCGCACAATGAGCAGTTCTTC.